A single sample gave rise to the 15 T cell receptor beta chains below, sequenced in a study of blood T cells in healthy people across ages. Using a J-beta primer mix together with a sample-barcoded 5' primer, a second PCR was run for about 6 to 11 cycles. TCRdb fed the 5' RACE reads into MiXCR, producing one record per CDR3 protein. Of some 1 million distinct CDR3 sequences in the sample, less than 50% were seen once. Sequenced input: blood. The receptors originated from a woman in her sixties or seventies in good health.

A few counts support this clonotype. The V gene is TRBV9, the J gene TRBJ2-7, with D perhaps TRBD1 (6 bases). The CDR3 consists of 14 residues. The V gene's germline CDR1 is SGDLS and CDR2 YYNGEE. V was clipped by 4 bases and J by 4 bases, with 15 bases between them. Written as DNA, the CDR3 is TGTGCCAGCAGCCCTCGGACAGATTGGTACGAGCAGTACTTC. As protein: CASSPRTDWYEQYF.

The V call is TRBV27, the J call TRBJ2-7; 7 nucleotides align to TRBD2. V gave up 6 bases and J gave up 3 bases; unmatched junction bases: 8. Germline CDR1 and CDR2: MNHEY and SMNVEV (reference sequence). The CDR3 has 14 residues. The CDR3 loop reads CASRLAGRNYEQYF. The CDR3 nucleotides read TGTGCCAGCAGATTAGCGGGCCGCAACTACGAGCAGTACTTC.

The chain has TRBV19 and TRBJ2-1; unclear D gene. Looked up from germline, CDR1 is LNHDA and CDR2 is SQIVND (reference sequence). V was cut by 0 bases and J by 11 bases, with 5 bases left in between. CDR3 length: 11 residues. CDR3 region: CASSIELKQFF. CDR3 coding DNA: TGTGCCAGTAGTATAGAACTTAAGCAGTTCTTC.

The J gene is TRBJ2-7, the V gene TRBV5-1; the match to TRBD2 covers 8 bases. Germline loops: CDR1 SGHRS, CDR2 YFSETQ. V lost 3 bases, J lost 4 bases, and 15 bases stayed unmatched. The CDR3 spans 17 residues. Written as DNA, the CDR3 is TGCGCCAGCAGCTCGGGGGGGCTTCAAGAAAGAGAATACGAGCAGTACTTC. Translation gives CASSSGGLQEREYEQYF.

The chain joins TRBV28 to TRBJ2-5, with 7 bases fitting TRBD1. V lost 6 bases and J lost 2; bases outside the gene matches: 6. Germline V CDR1 and CDR2: MDHEN, SYDVKM. The CDR3 extends over 14 amino acids. CDR3 protein: CASRSGTVQETQYF. The DNA of the CDR3 is TGTGCCAGCAGATCCGGGACAGTTCAAGAGACCCAGTACTTC.

This clonotype was found once. The gene calls are TRBV2 and TRBJ1-2; D possibly corresponds to TRBD1 (6 bases). This CDR3 region has 14 residues. V gave up 7 bases and J gave up 6 bases, with 18 bases separating them. Germline CDR1 is SNHLY and CDR2 is FYNNEI. CDR3 in DNA: TGTGCCAGCACTAAAACAGGGACCCAAAATGGCTACACCTTC. Translated, it gives CASTKTGTQNGYTF.

The V and J genes are TRBV7-2 and TRBJ1-4; TRBD1 might be the D (5 bases). This CDR3 region has 14 residues. V dropped 5 bases and J dropped 2 bases, with 9 bases sitting between them. Germline V gene data show CDR1 as SGHTA and CDR2 as FQGNSA. In DNA, the CDR3 is TGTGCCAGCAGCGAGGGGCCGACTAATGAAAAACTGTTTTTT. This codes for CASSEGPTNEKLFF.

The chain recombines TRBV28 with TRBJ2-5, with D possibly called TRBD1 or TRBD2 (5 bases each). From germline, CDR1 is MDHEN and CDR2 SYDVKM. The length of the CDR3 is 16 residues. V was cut by 3 bases and J by 13 bases, with 27 bases left in between. The CDR3 protein is CASSLGPLHKTPAPYF. The CDR3 coding sequence is TGTGCCAGCAGTTTGGGACCGTTGCACAAAACTCCTGCTCCGTACTTC.

Concerning this clonotype: Possible read error: a much larger clone is one base away. The chain recombines TRBV7-2 with TRBJ2-1; weak D call: TRBD2 (7 bases). Germline CDR1 SGHTA, CDR2 FQGNSA. The CDR3 is 16 amino acids. CDR3 protein: CASSFSGGGSYNERFF. The CDR3 DNA reads as TGTGCCAGCAGCTTCTCTGGGGGGGGCTCCTACAATGAGCGGTTCTTC.

This clonotype was counted a few times. This chain joins TRBV6-5 and TRBJ1-5; 8 bases are shared with TRBD1. The CDR3 runs 15 residues. V lost 0 bases, J lost 7 bases, and 5 bases stayed unmatched. From germline, CDR1 is MNHEY and CDR2 SVGAGI. The CDR3 nucleotides read TGTGCCAGCAGTTACTCTAGGACAGGGAGGCAGCCCCAGCATTTT. Translated: CASSYSRTGRQPQHF.

The chain combines TRBV7-9 with TRBJ2-1, with D possibly being TRBD1 or TRBD2 (7 bases each). CDR3 size: 14 residues. The germline V gene has CDR1 SEHNR and CDR2 FQNEAQ (reference sequence). V gave up 7 bases and J gave up 5 bases, with 15 bases separating them. The CDR3 coding sequence is TGTGCCAGCAATCGTCCAGGGGGGGACAATGAGCAGTTCTTC. Protein: CASNRPGGDNEQFF. Drawing the rest from reference TRBV7-9 and TRBJ2-1, the complete variable domain is DTGVSQNPRHKITKRGQNVTFRCDPISEHNRLYWYRQTLGQGPEFLTYFQNEAQLEKSRLLSDRFSAERPKGSFSTLEIQRTEQGDSAMYLCASNRPGGDNEQFFGPGTRLTVL.

A note on this clonotype: Germline and junction disagree at one end, which may indicate a read error. The V gene is TRBV29-1, the J gene TRBJ1-4; D gene ambiguous. Germline lookup yields CDR1 SQVTM and CDR2 ANQGSEA. The CDR3 is made up of 13 amino acids. DNA for the CDR3: TGCAGCGTTGCGACGCGAGTGGGTGAAAACCTGTTTTTT. Translation: CSVATRVGENLFF.

This clonotype was seen only a few times. This chain joins TRBV12-3 or TRBV12-4 and TRBJ1-6; D uncertain. Trimming took off 7 bases at V and 9 bases at J, with 16 bases between the two ends. CDR3 size: 14 residues. CDR3 nucleotide sequence: TGTGCCAGCACTGCGGGCTCTCTGGTTTCACCCCTCCACTTT. Its protein is CASTAGSLVSPLHF.

This clonotype appeared a single time. A read error may account for a junction end that differs from germline. The rearrangement links TRBV12-3 or TRBV12-4 to TRBJ2-3; D call uncertain. The CDR3 consists of 13 residues. This chain's CDR3 is CAGSFKGVDTQYF. CDR3 sequence (DNA): TGTGCCGGCAGTTTTAAAGGTGTAGATACGCAGTATTTT.

This clonotype has a handful of counts. The V and J genes are TRBV9 and TRBJ2-5, with 7 bases matching TRBD2. Losses at the gene ends were 0 bases for V and 7 bases for J; bases not matched to a gene: 18. Per the germline V gene, CDR1 is SGDLS and CDR2 is YYNGEE. The CDR3 runs to 18 residues. The CDR3 protein is CASSVVSALERDGATQYF. The CDR3 bases are TGTGCCAGCAGCGTAGTCTCGGCTCTAGAGCGGGATGGTGCGACCCAGTACTTC. The whole variable domain, remainder taken from reference TRBV9 and TRBJ2-5, is DSGVTQTPKHLITATGQRVTLRCSPRSGDLSVYWYQQSLDQGLQFLIQYYNGEERAKGNILERFSAQQFPDLHSELNLSSLELGDSALYFCASSVVSALERDGATQYFGPGTRLLVL.